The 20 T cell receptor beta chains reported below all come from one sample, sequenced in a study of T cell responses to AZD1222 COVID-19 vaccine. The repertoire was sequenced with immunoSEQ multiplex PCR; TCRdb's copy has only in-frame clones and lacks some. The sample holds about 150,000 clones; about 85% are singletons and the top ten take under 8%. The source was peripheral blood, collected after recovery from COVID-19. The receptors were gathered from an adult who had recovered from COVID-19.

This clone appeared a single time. CDR3 in DNA: TGTGCCAGCAGCCCTGGGGGCCCTATGGGCTACACCTTC. Residues: CASSPGGPMGYTF. The genes are TRBV5-6 and TRBJ1-2; a possible D gene is TRBD1 (6 bases). Per germline, CDR1 SGHDT and CDR2 YYEEEE. V was trimmed by 4 bases and J by 8 bases, leaving 15 bases between them. CDR3 length: 13 amino acids. The whole variable domain, filled in from reference TRBV5-6 and TRBJ1-2, reads DAGVTQSPTHLIKTRGQQVTLRCSPKSGHDTVSWYQQALGQGPQFIFQYYEEEERQRGNFPDRFSGHQFPNYSSELNVNALLLGDSALYLCASSPGGPMGYTFGSGTRLTVV.

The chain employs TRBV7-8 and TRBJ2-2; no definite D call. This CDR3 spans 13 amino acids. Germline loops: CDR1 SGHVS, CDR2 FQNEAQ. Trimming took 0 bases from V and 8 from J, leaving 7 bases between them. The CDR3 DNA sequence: TGTGCCAGCAGCTTAGCGGTAAATGGGGAGCTGTTTTTT. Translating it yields CASSLAVNGELFF. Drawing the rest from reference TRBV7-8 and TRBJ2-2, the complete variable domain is GAGVSQSPRYKVAKRGQDVALRCDPISGHVSLFWYQQALGQGPEFLTYFQNEAQLDKSGLPSDRFFAERPEGSVSTLKIQRTQQEDSAVYLCASSLAVNGELFFGEGSRLTVL.

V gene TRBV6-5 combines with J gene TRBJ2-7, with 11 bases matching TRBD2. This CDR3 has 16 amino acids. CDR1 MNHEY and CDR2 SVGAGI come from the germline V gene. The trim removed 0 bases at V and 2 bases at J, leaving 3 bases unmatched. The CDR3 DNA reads TGTGCCAGCAGTTACTCGACTAGCGGGATACCCTACGAGCAGTACTTC. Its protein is CASSYSTSGIPYEQYF.

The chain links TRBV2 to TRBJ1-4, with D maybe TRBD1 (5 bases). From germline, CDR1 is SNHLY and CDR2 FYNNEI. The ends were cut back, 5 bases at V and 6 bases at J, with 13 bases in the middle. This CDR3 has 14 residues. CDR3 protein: CASSRGGSYEKLFF. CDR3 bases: TGTGCCAGCAGTAGGGGTGGGTCCTATGAAAAACTGTTTTTT. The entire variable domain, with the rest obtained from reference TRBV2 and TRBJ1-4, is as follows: EPEVTQTPSHQVTQMGQEVILRCVPISNHLYFYWYRQILGQKVEFLVSFYNNEISEKSEIFDDQFSVERPDGSNFTLKIRSTKLEDSAMYFCASSRGGSYEKLFFGSGTQLSVL.

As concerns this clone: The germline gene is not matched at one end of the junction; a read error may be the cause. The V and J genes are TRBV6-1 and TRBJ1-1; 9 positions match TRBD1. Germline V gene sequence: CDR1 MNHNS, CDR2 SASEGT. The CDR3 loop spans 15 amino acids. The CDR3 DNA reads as TGTGCCAGCAGCGAAGCAGGGACAGGGTTAACTGAAGCTTTCTTT. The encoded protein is CASSEAGTGLTEAFF.

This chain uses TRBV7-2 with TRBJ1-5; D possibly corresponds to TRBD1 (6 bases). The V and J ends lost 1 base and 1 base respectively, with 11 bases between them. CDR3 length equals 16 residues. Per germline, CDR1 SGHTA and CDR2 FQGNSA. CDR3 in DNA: TGTGCCAGCAGCTTAGGAAACAGGGTGAGCAATCAGCCCCAGCATTTT. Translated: CASSLGNRVSNQPQHF.

CDR3 nucleotide sequence: TGTGCCAGCAGTTCAGACAGCCCTCCCAATCAGCCCCAGCATTTT. Protein: CASSSDSPPNQPQHF. This chain joins TRBV27 and TRBJ1-5, with D possibly matching TRBD1 (5 bases). Germline V gene data show CDR1 as MNHEY and CDR2 as SMNVEV (reference sequence). V was pared by 4 bases and J by 3 bases, with 13 bases between. The CDR3 totals 15 residues.

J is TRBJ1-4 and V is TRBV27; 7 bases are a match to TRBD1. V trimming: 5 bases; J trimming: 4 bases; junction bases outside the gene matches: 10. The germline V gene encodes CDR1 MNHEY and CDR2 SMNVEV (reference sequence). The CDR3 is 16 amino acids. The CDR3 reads CASSPSGDRVNEKLFF. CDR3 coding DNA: TGTGCCAGCAGTCCCTCCGGTGACAGGGTTAATGAAAAACTGTTTTTT.

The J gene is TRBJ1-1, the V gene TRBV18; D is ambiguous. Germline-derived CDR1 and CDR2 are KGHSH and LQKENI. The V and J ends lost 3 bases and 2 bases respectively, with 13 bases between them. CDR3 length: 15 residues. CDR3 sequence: CASSPKGLSNTEAFF. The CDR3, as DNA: TGTGCCAGCTCACCGAAAGGGCTGAGTAACACTGAAGCTTTCTTT.

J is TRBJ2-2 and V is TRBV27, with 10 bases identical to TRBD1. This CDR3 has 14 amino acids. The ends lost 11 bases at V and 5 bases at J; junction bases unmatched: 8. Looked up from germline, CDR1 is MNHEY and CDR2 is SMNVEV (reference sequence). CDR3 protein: CACGQGVWTGELFF. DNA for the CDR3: TGTGCCTGCGGACAGGGGGTATGGACCGGGGAGCTGTTTTTT.

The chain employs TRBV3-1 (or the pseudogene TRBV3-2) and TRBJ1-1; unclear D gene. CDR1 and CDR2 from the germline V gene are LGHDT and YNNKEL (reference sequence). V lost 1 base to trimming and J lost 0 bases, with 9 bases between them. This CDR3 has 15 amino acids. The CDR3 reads CASSQATIMNTEAFF. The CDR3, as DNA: TGTGCCAGCAGCCAAGCAACCATTATGAACACTGAAGCTTTCTTT.

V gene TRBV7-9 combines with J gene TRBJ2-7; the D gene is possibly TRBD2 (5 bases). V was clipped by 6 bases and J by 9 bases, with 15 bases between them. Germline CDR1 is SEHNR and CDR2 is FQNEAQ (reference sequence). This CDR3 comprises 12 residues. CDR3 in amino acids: CASRPSGGRQYF. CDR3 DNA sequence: TGTGCCAGCAGGCCCTCGGGTGGGAGGCAGTACTTC.

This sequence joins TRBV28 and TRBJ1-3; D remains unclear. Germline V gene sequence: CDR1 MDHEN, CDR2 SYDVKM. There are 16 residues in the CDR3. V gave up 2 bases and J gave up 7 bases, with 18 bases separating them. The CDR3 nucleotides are TGTGCCAGCAGTTTAACCCAGCCGGGGTTAGGCAACACCATATATTTT. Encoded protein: CASSLTQPGLGNTIYF.

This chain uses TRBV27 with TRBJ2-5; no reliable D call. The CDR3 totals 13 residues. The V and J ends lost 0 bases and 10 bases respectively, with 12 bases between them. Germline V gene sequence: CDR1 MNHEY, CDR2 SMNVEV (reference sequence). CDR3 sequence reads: CASSLSGNYGQYF. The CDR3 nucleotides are TGTGCCAGCAGTTTATCAGGCAACTACGGCCAGTACTTC.

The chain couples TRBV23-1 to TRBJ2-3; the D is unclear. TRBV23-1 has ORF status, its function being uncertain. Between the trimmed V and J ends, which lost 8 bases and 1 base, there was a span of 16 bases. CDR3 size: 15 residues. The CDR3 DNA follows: TGCGCCAGCCCTCTAATCGCGAAGCGCACAGATACGCAGTATTTT. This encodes CASPLIAKRTDTQYF.

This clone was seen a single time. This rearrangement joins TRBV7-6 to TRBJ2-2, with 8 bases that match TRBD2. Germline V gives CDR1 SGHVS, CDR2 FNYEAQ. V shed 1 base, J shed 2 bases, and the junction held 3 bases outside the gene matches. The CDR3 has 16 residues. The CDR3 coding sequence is TGTGCCAGCAGCTTAGGCGGGGGGAAAAACACCGGGGAGCTGTTTTTT. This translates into CASSLGGGKNTGELFF.

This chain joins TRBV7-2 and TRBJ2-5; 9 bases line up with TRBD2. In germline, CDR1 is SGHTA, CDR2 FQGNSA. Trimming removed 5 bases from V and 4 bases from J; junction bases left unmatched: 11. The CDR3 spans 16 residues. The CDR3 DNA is TGTGCCAGCAGCCTGGGGGCAGCGGGGGGAGGAGAGACCCAGTACTTC. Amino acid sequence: CASSLGAAGGGETQYF.

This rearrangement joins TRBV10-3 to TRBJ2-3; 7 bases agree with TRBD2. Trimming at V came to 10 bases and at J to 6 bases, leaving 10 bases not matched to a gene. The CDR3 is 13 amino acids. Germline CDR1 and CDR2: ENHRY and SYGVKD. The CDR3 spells CATRLALEDTQYF. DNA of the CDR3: TGTGCCACACGACTAGCCCTTGAGGATACGCAGTATTTT.

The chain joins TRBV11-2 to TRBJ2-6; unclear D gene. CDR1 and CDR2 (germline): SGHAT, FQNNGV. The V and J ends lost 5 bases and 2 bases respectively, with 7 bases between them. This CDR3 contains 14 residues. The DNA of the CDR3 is TGTGCCAGCAGCAAGACCGCTGGGGCCAACGTCCTGACTTTC. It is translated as CASSKTAGANVLTF.

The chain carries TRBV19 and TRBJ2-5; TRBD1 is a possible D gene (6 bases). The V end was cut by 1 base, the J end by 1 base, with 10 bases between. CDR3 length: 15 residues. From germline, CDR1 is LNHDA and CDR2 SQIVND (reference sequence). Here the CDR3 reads CASSIGGGFQETQYF. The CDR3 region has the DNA TGTGCCAGTAGTATAGGAGGGGGATTCCAAGAGACCCAGTACTTC.